This T cell receptor beta chain is from a study of T cells after yellow fever vaccination. Study-level results: At under 97% for CD4 and approximately 88% for CD8, most primary-vaccination clones showed up again after the booster. A weaker but faster secondary response was observed, peaking on day 5 versus 15. Contamination by abundant bulk-population clonotypes could be present in FACS-sorted repertoires.

A universal primer site and UMIs were added as TCR cDNA was made by 5'RACE template switching. MiXCR, run by TCRdb on the 5' RACE reads, gives a single entry per CDR3 protein. Of hundreds of thousands of distinct CDR3 sequences listed, about 14% were seen once; the top ten hold more than 12%. This clonotype was recorded many times. Its target is unknown. The ends were cut back, 2 bases at V and 7 bases at J, with 14 bases in the middle. Per the germline V gene, CDR1 is MDHEN and CDR2 is SYDVKM. CDR3 length: 14 residues. The chain couples TRBV28 to TRBJ1-2; D unclear. The receptor comes from a man aged 30 to 39 who received the YFV17D yellow fever vaccine. The sequencing used PBMCs, collected on the day of the yellow fever booster vaccination. The CDR3 protein is CASSLIEPDSGYTF. The CDR3, as DNA: TGTGCCAGCAGTTTAATTGAACCGGACTCTGGCTACACCTTC.